These 3 T cell receptor beta chains were sequenced from one sample in a study of identical twins. MiXCR was run by TCRdb on the 5' RACE reads, yielding one entry per CDR3 protein. The sample lists more than 400,000 distinct CDR3 sequences; around 15% were seen once. These data also formed part of another study, on yellow fever vaccine responses in identical twins.

The sequencing input was CD4+ T cells sorted from blood. The receptor set was obtained from a woman between 18 and 30 years old in good health.

The chain links TRBV25-1 to TRBJ1-6, with D unclear. V was trimmed by 0 bases and J by 8 bases, leaving 8 bases between them. CDR3 length: 14 amino acids. CDR1 is MGHDK and CDR2 is SYGVNS in the germline V gene. The CDR3 nucleotides are TGTGCCAGCAGTGAATATAGAGAGGATTCACCCCTCCACTTT. It codes for CASSEYREDSPLHF.

This clonotype was seen more than once but under ten times. This sequence joins TRBV12-3 or TRBV12-4 and TRBJ2-1; D gene uncertain. There are 11 residues in the CDR3. Trimming removed 3 bases from V and 9 bases from J, with 6 bases in between. CDR3 sequence: CASSFLTEQFF. In DNA, the CDR3 is TGTGCCAGCAGTTTTTTGACTGAGCAGTTCTTC.

This clonotype was detected a few times. V is TRBV24-1 and J is TRBJ2-3, with D hard to call. Trimming removed 4 bases at V and 0 bases at J, with 19 bases between. The CDR3 has 18 residues. CDR1 and CDR2 (germline): KGHDR, SFDVKD. The DNA for the CDR3 is TGTGCCACCAGTGACCCAGCCTTAGGAGCGCCTAGCACAGATACGCAGTATTTT. Protein: CATSDPALGAPSTDTQYF.